This entry lists 24 T cell receptor beta chains sequenced from one sample in a study of blood T cell repertoires in COVID-19 (dated by TCRdb to 2018 to 2021). The library relied on the immunoSEQ multiplex PCR assay. TCRdb took over this immuneACCESS table, retaining in-frame rearrangements with V and J assigned. Such tables are incomplete; in checked studies, under half of the missing clones stem from an unresolved V gene, and the remainder is unexplained. A total of 150,000 to 200,000 clones appear in this sample, more than 75% of them only once. The ten most abundant clones make up approximately 4% of the sample. The material sequenced was peripheral blood. The receptor set was obtained from a human donor in a cohort sampled during active COVID-19.

V and J are TRBV7-2 and TRBJ2-7; D is unclear. Germline assignment: CDR1 SGHTA and CDR2 FQGNSA. The CDR3 length is 12 residues. The V gene lost 5 bases and the J gene lost 7 bases, with 12 bases spanning the gap. CDR3 DNA sequence: TGTGCCAGCAGCCCCCATACGGAGGAGCAGTACTTC. It is translated as CASSPHTEEQYF.

For the CDR3, the DNA is TGTGCCAGCAGTTACCCGGGACTAGCGGGAGTCGATACGCAGTATTTT. It is translated as CASSYPGLAGVDTQYF. The chain joins TRBV6-2 or TRBV6-3 to TRBJ2-3; 14 positions match TRBD2. CDR3 length: 16 amino acids. J gave up 6 bases and V 2 bases, and 4 bases lay outside the gene matches. Germline V gene data show CDR1 as MNHEY and CDR2 as SVGEGT.

This clone was observed once. This chain joins TRBV7-2 and TRBJ1-3; 7 positions agree with TRBD1. The trim removed 3 bases at V and 5 bases at J, leaving 7 bases unmatched. The CDR3 covers 15 residues. CDR1 and CDR2 (germline): SGHTA, FQGNSA. CDR3 bases: TGTGCCAGCAGCTTCGGGGACAGACCCAGAAACACCATATATTTT. Translating it yields CASSFGDRPRNTIYF. The full variable domain, with the rest looked up from reference TRBV7-2 and TRBJ1-3, is GAGVSQSPSNKVTEKGKDVELRCDPISGHTALYWYRQSLGQGLEFLIYFQGNSAPDKSGLPSDRFSAERTGGSVSTLTIQRTQQEDSAVYLCASSFGDRPRNTIYFGEGSWLTVV.

This chain uses TRBV11-2 with TRBJ2-7; 11 bases map to TRBD2. Germline V gives CDR1 SGHAT, CDR2 FQNNGV. The CDR3 runs to 16 residues. After removal of 1 base from V and 5 bases from J, the junction contained 7 bases not matched to a gene. The DNA of the CDR3 is TGTGCCAGCAGCTTAGGAGGACTAGCGGGCGTGGACGAGCAGTACTTC. Translating it yields CASSLGGLAGVDEQYF. Together with reference TRBV11-2 and TRBJ2-7, the CDR3 gives the full variable domain: EAGVAQSPRYKIIEKRQSVAFWCNPISGHATLYWYQQILGQGPKLLIQFQNNGVVDDSQLPKDRFSAERLKGVDSTLKIQPAKLEDSAVYLCASSLGGLAGVDEQYFGPGTRLTVT.

The genes are TRBV7-9 and TRBJ2-1; TRBD1 might be the D (6 bases). Trimming pared 2 bases from V and 10 bases from J, leaving 9 bases between. CDR1 SEHNR and CDR2 FQNEAQ come from the germline V gene (reference sequence). The CDR3 is made up of 12 amino acids. CDR3 in amino acids: CASSLWGREQFF. CDR3 nucleotide sequence: TGTGCCAGCAGCTTATGGGGGCGCGAGCAGTTCTTC.

The chain has TRBV30 and TRBJ2-3; 8 bases map to TRBD2. V was clipped by 2 bases and J by 2 bases; unmatched bases: 9. The CDR3 consists of 16 residues. Germline V lookup: CDR1 GTSNPN, CDR2 SVGIG (reference sequence). The CDR3 protein is CAWSTGLAASTDTQYF. In DNA, the CDR3 is TGTGCCTGGAGTACCGGACTAGCTGCGTCCACAGATACGCAGTATTTT.

The rearrangement links TRBV7-2 to TRBJ2-2, with 8 positions matching TRBD1. The CDR3 has 16 amino acids. Germline V gene sequence: CDR1 SGHTA, CDR2 FQGNSA. With V trimmed by 0 bases and J by 5 bases, 5 bases remained unmatched. The CDR3 protein is CASSLAGQGRTGELFF. The CDR3 DNA sequence: TGTGCCAGCAGCTTAGCAGGACAGGGTCGGACCGGGGAGCTGTTTTTT.

The rearrangement uses TRBV5-1 and TRBJ2-7; D perhaps matches TRBD1 (5 bases). Germline-derived CDR1 and CDR2 are SGHRS and YFSETQ. CDR3 length equals 13 residues. V shed 1 base and J shed 2 bases, with 7 bases lying between them. The CDR3 nucleotides are TGCGCCAGCAGCTTGACAGGAGCCTACGAGCAGTACTTC. As protein: CASSLTGAYEQYF.

The chain links TRBV7-9 to TRBJ2-2; 10 bases are a match to TRBD2. This CDR3 contains 16 residues. V lost 4 bases to trimming and J lost 6 bases; unmatched junction nucleotides: 8. Germline CDR1 reads SEHNR; CDR2 reads FQNEAQ (reference sequence). As DNA, the CDR3 is TGTGCCAGCAGCTCAAAGGGGACTAGCGTCCCCGGGGAGCTGTTTTTT. Its translation is CASSSKGTSVPGELFF.

The chain has TRBV7-9 and TRBJ2-5; TRBD1 aligns across 7 bases. The V segment lost 4 bases and the J segment 2 bases; nucleotides outside the gene matches: 13. This CDR3 comprises 17 residues. Per the germline V gene, CDR1 is SEHNR and CDR2 is FQNEAQ (reference sequence). The CDR3 is CASSSNRGPGLQETQYF. The CDR3 DNA sequence: TGTGCCAGCAGCTCCAACAGGGGTCCGGGCCTACAAGAGACCCAGTACTTC. The entire variable domain, with the rest obtained from reference TRBV7-9 and TRBJ2-5, is as follows: DTGVSQNPRHKITKRGQNVTFRCDPISEHNRLYWYRQTLGQGPEFLTYFQNEAQLEKSRLLSDRFSAERPKGSFSTLEIQRTEQGDSAMYLCASSSNRGPGLQETQYFGPGTRLLVL.

The rearrangement joins TRBV27 to TRBJ1-1; D unclear. The CDR3 totals 14 residues. V gave up 0 bases and J gave up 4 bases, with 9 bases separating them. Germline lookup yields CDR1 MNHEY and CDR2 SMNVEV (reference sequence). CDR3 residues: CASSLSPSGTEAFF. DNA for the CDR3: TGTGCCAGCAGTTTATCCCCTTCGGGCACTGAAGCTTTCTTT.

DNA for the CDR3: TGCGCCAGCAGCCAAGATGTGGCAGGGCCGTTGGCTACGCAGTATTTT. It yields the protein CASSQDVAGPLATQYF. This chain joins TRBV4-3 and TRBJ2-3; D is possibly TRBD1 (5 bases). CDR1 LGHNA and CDR2 YSLEER come from the germline V gene. The V and J ends lost 0 bases and 8 bases respectively, with 18 bases between them. CDR3 size: 16 residues.

This chain links TRBV4-2 with TRBJ1-6; D is ambiguous. Germline V gives CDR1 LGHNA, CDR2 YNFKEQ. Trimming took 0 bases from V and 2 from J, leaving 8 bases between them. This CDR3 comprises 16 residues. In DNA form, the CDR3 reads TGTGCCAGCAGCCAAGAGGGCGCGACCTATAATTCACCCCTCCACTTT. Its protein product is CASSQEGATYNSPLHF.

The chain couples TRBV7-2 to TRBJ2-7, with 13 bases lining up with TRBD2. This CDR3 has 15 residues. CDR1 SGHTA and CDR2 FQGNSA come from the germline V gene. The trim removed 4 bases at V and 4 bases at J, leaving 4 bases unmatched. The CDR3 loop is CASSSLAGGNYEQYF. The CDR3 bases are TGTGCCAGCAGCTCACTAGCGGGGGGGAATTACGAGCAGTACTTC.

The chain carries TRBV9 and TRBJ2-3; TRBD2 aligns across 7 bases. Per the germline V gene, CDR1 is SGDLS and CDR2 is YYNGEE. V trimming: 8 bases; J trimming: 0 bases; junction bases outside the gene matches: 6. The CDR3 is made up of 14 amino acids. CDR3 region: CASSASGSTDTQYF. CDR3 in DNA: TGTGCCAGTTCGGCTAGCGGAAGCACAGATACGCAGTATTTT.

This clone was counted once. The chain carries TRBV7-2 and TRBJ2-7; 7 bases align to TRBD2. The germline CDR1 and CDR2 sequences are SGHTA and FQGNSA. The CDR3 runs to 15 residues. Losses at the gene ends were 1 base for V and 7 bases for J; bases not matched to a gene: 10. Written as DNA, the CDR3 is TGTGCCAGCAGCTTAGGCGGGACTATCTCTCGTGAGCAGTACTTC. It specifies CASSLGGTISREQYF.

The V gene is TRBV7-9, the J gene TRBJ1-1, with TRBD1 matching over 8 bases. With V trimmed by 5 bases and J by 2 bases, 4 bases remained unmatched. The CDR3 length is 14 residues. Germline CDR1 and CDR2: SEHNR and FQNEAQ (reference sequence). The CDR3 bases are TGTGCCAGCAGCGCGACAGGGGCTAACACTGAAGCTTTCTTT. Amino acid sequence: CASSATGANTEAFF.

The chain's CDR3 is CASSLVDRGPSEQYF. As DNA, the CDR3 is TGTGCCAGCAGCTTGGTCGACAGGGGCCCCTCCGAGCAGTACTTC. V usage is TRBV5-6 and J usage is TRBJ2-7; 8 nucleotides line up with TRBD1. The V and J ends lost 0 bases and 6 bases, in that order; junction bases with no gene match: 8. This CDR3 contains 15 residues. In germline, CDR1 is SGHDT, CDR2 YYEEEE.

The genes are TRBV5-1 and TRBJ2-5, with 7 bases identical to TRBD2. This CDR3 spans 14 amino acids. Germline-derived CDR1 and CDR2 are SGHRS and YFSETQ. The ends lost 2 bases at V and 5 bases at J; junction bases unmatched: 6. CDR3 region: CASSLGSGRETQYF. The CDR3 DNA follows: TGCGCCAGCAGCTTAGGTAGCGGGCGGGAGACCCAGTACTTC.

The V call is TRBV10-3, the J call TRBJ1-4; TRBD1 matches 8 bases. The CDR3 contains 16 residues. V shed 10 bases, J shed 0 bases, and the junction held 10 bases outside the gene matches. Germline V CDR1 and CDR2: ENHRY, SYGVKD. This CDR3 reads CASRSSDRATNEKLFF. The CDR3 DNA is TGTGCCAGCCGTTCCTCGGACAGGGCAACTAATGAAAAACTGTTTTTT.

As concerns this clone: Other DNA sequences in the sample encode the same CDR3. The chain employs TRBV2 and TRBJ2-7; tentatively, D is TRBD1 (7 bases). This CDR3 spans 14 amino acids. Germline V gene data show CDR1 as SNHLY and CDR2 as FYNNEI. V was pared by 11 bases and J by 3 bases, with 20 bases between. Here the CDR3 reads CAGGPGGIIYEQYF. The CDR3 DNA reads TGTGCCGGGGGGCCAGGGGGGATCATCTACGAGCAGTACTTC.

The chain joins TRBV12-3 or TRBV12-4 to TRBJ1-5; TRBD1 might be the D (5 bases). The CDR3 loop spans 12 amino acids. The V and J ends lost 5 bases and 4 bases respectively, with 6 bases between them. CDR3 amino acids: CASSRQNQPQHF. The CDR3, as DNA: TGTGCCAGCAGTCGACAGAATCAGCCCCAGCATTTT.

J is TRBJ2-1 and V is TRBV13; a weak D match, TRBD2 (6 bases). The CDR3 has 15 amino acids. The germline V gene encodes CDR1 PRHDT and CDR2 FYEKMQ (reference sequence). Trimming removed 2 bases from V and 0 bases from J, with 8 bases in between. The CDR3 DNA reads as TGTGCCAGCAGCTTACTAGCGAGCTCCTACAATGAGCAGTTCTTC. Translation: CASSLLASSYNEQFF.

The V call is TRBV9, the J call TRBJ2-2; tentatively, D is TRBD2 (7 bases). This CDR3 contains 17 residues. The V end lost 4 bases, the J end lost 2 bases, and 18 bases lay between the germline ends. Germline V lookup: CDR1 SGDLS, CDR2 YYNGEE. CDR3 DNA sequence: TGTGCCAGCAGCCCCCTGGATGCGGGGGCAAACACCGGGGAGCTGTTTTTT. It codes for CASSPLDAGANTGELFF. Full variable domain (outside the CDR3, taken from reference TRBV9 and TRBJ2-2): DSGVTQTPKHLITATGQRVTLRCSPRSGDLSVYWYQQSLDQGLQFLIQYYNGEERAKGNILERFSAQQFPDLHSELNLSSLELGDSALYFCASSPLDAGANTGELFFGEGSRLTVL.